The 13 T cell receptor beta chains given below trace back to one sample, sequenced in a study of blood T cell repertoires in COVID-19. Profiling relied on immunoSEQ multiplex PCR, and the TCRdb table lists in-frame clones only, not all of them. The repertoire holds more than 150,000 clones, about 75% seen once, with less than 30% in the top ten. The sample was peripheral blood. The receptors derive from a woman in her sixties or seventies with acute or convalescent COVID-19.

The chain links TRBV9 to TRBJ2-1; no reliable D call. V dropped 2 bases and J dropped 7 bases, with 10 bases sitting between them. The CDR3 is 13 residues long. Germline assignment: CDR1 SGDLS and CDR2 YYNGEE. The CDR3 bases are TGTGCCAGCAGCGTTACCGCGCCTAATGAGCAGTTCTTC. Translating it yields CASSVTAPNEQFF. Complete variable domain (other parts from reference TRBV9 and TRBJ2-1): DSGVTQTPKHLITATGQRVTLRCSPRSGDLSVYWYQQSLDQGLQFLIQYYNGEERAKGNILERFSAQQFPDLHSELNLSSLELGDSALYFCASSVTAPNEQFFGPGTRLTVL.

The rearrangement links TRBV13 to TRBJ1-6, with D perhaps TRBD1 (6 bases). Germline V lookup: CDR1 PRHDT, CDR2 FYEKMQ (reference sequence). With 2 bases removed from V and 5 bases from J, the gap between germline ends came to 19 bases. The CDR3 spans 18 residues. The CDR3 region is CASSLRGGGREHNSPLHF. The CDR3 nucleotides are TGTGCCAGCAGCTTACGGGGGGGCGGAAGAGAGCATAATTCACCCCTCCACTTT.

This chain links TRBV20-1 with TRBJ2-5; no firm D call. In germline, CDR1 is DFQATT, CDR2 SNEGSKA (reference sequence). The V end lost 4 bases, the J end lost 1 base, and 4 bases lay between the germline ends. CDR3 length: 11 residues. CDR3 bases: TGCAGTGCTATGGCCCAAGAGACCCAGTACTTC. Its translation is CSAMAQETQYF.

This rearrangement joins TRBV3-1 (or the pseudogene TRBV3-2) to TRBJ2-1; tentatively, D is TRBD2 (5 bases). Trimming took 1 base from V and 6 from J, leaving 13 bases between them. The CDR3 runs 15 residues. Germline loops: CDR1 LGHDT, CDR2 YNNKEL (reference sequence). CDR3 loop: CASSQGRGRPNEQFF. The CDR3 DNA reads TGTGCCAGCAGCCAAGGTCGGGGTAGACCCAATGAGCAGTTCTTC.

V usage is TRBV6-6 and J usage is TRBJ2-3; D may be TRBD2 (5 bases). Germline CDR1 and CDR2: MNHNY and SVGAGI (reference sequence). Trimming shortened V by 3 bases and J by 5 bases, and 6 bases separated the two germline ends. This CDR3 comprises 12 residues. The CDR3 nucleotides are TGTGCCAGCAGTTATCGGGAAGATACGCAGTATTTT. Its translation is CASSYREDTQYF.

The chain recombines TRBV7-3 with TRBJ2-6; 8 bases are shared with TRBD2. After removal of 8 bases from V and 2 bases from J, the junction contained 11 bases not matched to a gene. CDR1 is SGHTA, CDR2 FQGTGA, per germline. This CDR3 has 17 amino acids. In DNA, the CDR3 is TGTGCCAGCGCTCCCTCCGGCGGGAGGACTGGGGCCAACGTCCTGACTTTC. It codes for CASAPSGGRTGANVLTF.

V is TRBV19 and J is TRBJ1-5, with D unclear. Germline CDR1 reads LNHDA; CDR2 reads SQIVND (reference sequence). The CDR3 contains 15 residues. V was cut by 3 bases and J by 7 bases, with 16 bases left in between. This CDR3 reads CASSIPPRRSQPQHF. The CDR3 nucleotides read TGTGCCAGTAGTATTCCCCCAAGGAGGTCACAGCCCCAGCATTTT.

This chain uses TRBV7-2 with TRBJ2-1, with a tentative D call TRBD1 (6 bases). CDR3 length: 13 amino acids. The V end lost 4 bases, the J end lost 6 bases, and 10 bases lay between the germline ends. Per the germline V gene, CDR1 is SGHTA and CDR2 is FQGNSA. CDR3 in amino acids: CASSSYRVNEQFF. DNA for the CDR3: TGTGCCAGCAGCTCCTACAGGGTCAATGAGCAGTTCTTC.

The CDR3 reads CATSRGVGQGSPLHF. The DNA for the CDR3 is TGTGCCACCAGCAGAGGTGTAGGACAGGGTTCACCCCTCCACTTT. The chain employs TRBV15 and TRBJ1-6; 8 nucleotides agree with TRBD1. V was clipped by 1 base and J by 9 bases; unmatched bases: 5. CDR3 size: 15 residues. Germline V gives CDR1 LNHNV, CDR2 YYDKDF (reference sequence).

This clone has a handful of counts. The CDR3 here is CASSIGGQISNQPQHF. Written as DNA, the CDR3 is TGTGCCAGTAGTATAGGGGGACAGATTAGCAATCAGCCCCAGCATTTT. The chain links TRBV19 to TRBJ1-5; TRBD1 agrees at 7 bases. Germline assignment: CDR1 LNHDA and CDR2 SQIVND (reference sequence). This CDR3 spans 16 amino acids. Trimming removed 1 base from V and 0 bases from J; junction bases left unmatched: 3.

This chain connects TRBV3-1 (or the pseudogene TRBV3-2) to TRBJ1-6, with D tentatively TRBD1 (5 bases). V shed 1 base and J shed 7 bases, with 11 bases lying between them. This CDR3 is built from 15 residues. Looked up from germline, CDR1 is LGHDT and CDR2 is YNNKEL (reference sequence). The CDR3 nucleotides are TGTGCCAGCAGCCAAGGCAAGGGGAGGAATTCACCCCTCCACTTT. Its protein is CASSQGKGRNSPLHF.

This clone was seen a few times. This chain links TRBV5-6 with TRBJ1-2; a possible D gene is TRBD1 (6 bases). Deletions cut 4 bases from V and 1 base from J, with 14 bases between. CDR1 is SGHDT and CDR2 is YYEEEE in the germline V gene. The CDR3 loop spans 15 amino acids. CDR3 loop: CASSLAGAVNYGYTF. The CDR3 coding sequence is TGTGCCAGCAGCCTCGCGGGGGCGGTTAACTATGGCTACACCTTC. Full variable domain (remainder filled in from reference TRBV5-6 and TRBJ1-2): DAGVTQSPTHLIKTRGQQVTLRCSPKSGHDTVSWYQQALGQGPQFIFQYYEEEERQRGNFPDRFSGHQFPNYSSELNVNALLLGDSALYLCASSLAGAVNYGYTFGSGTRLTVV.

The chain combines TRBV7-2 with TRBJ2-5, with TRBD2 matching 7 bases. From germline, CDR1 is SGHTA and CDR2 FQGNSA. The CDR3 extends over 14 amino acids. J lost 3 bases, V lost 5 bases, and 6 bases had no gene match. As DNA, the CDR3 is TGTGCCAGCAGCCAGCGGCTAGCGGAAGAGACCCAGTACTTC. The encoded protein is CASSQRLAEETQYF.